This is a list of T cell receptor beta chains from one sample in a study of siplizumab effects on memory and regulatory T cells. Only in-frame clones appear in the TCRdb table, and some are missing; sequencing was by immunoSEQ multiplex PCR. The profile shows around 83,000 clones, 85% to 90% of them singletons. The sequencing input was CD4+ T cells sorted from blood. The source of these receptors is a human donor in good health. The CDR3 runs from the conserved cysteine through the conserved F or W. The D gene is left open where the match is weak. Size values are once, few and many counts, or a class for expanded clones, and some rows have none.

abundance	j_gene	d_gene	v_gene	CDR3aa	CDR3nt
NA	TRBJ1-5	NA	TRBV10-3	CAIRAGSNQPQHF	TGTGCCATCAGAGCAGGGAGCAATCAGCCCCAGCATTTT
NA	TRBJ2-1	NA	TRBV12-5	CASGVPGAAYSYNEQFF	TGTGCTAGTGGTGTCCCGGGAGCCGCGTACTCCTACAATGAGCAGTTCTTC
NA	TRBJ1-1	NA	TRBV18	CASSQGKGETFF	TGTGCCAGCTCTCAGGGGAAAGGTGAAACTTTCTTT
NA	TRBJ1-2	TRBD1	TRBV5-1	CASSLGDREGYTF	TGCGCCAGCAGCTTGGGTGACAGGGAAGGCTACACCTTC
NA	TRBJ2-6	NA	TRBV9	CASSVVWTAISGANVLTF	TGTGCCAGCAGCGTAGTATGGACAGCGATCTCTGGGGCCAACGTCCTGACTTTC
NA	TRBJ2-3	TRBD2	TRBV11-3	CASSLVAGSDTQYF	TGTGCCAGCAGCTTAGTAGCGGGGTCAGATACGCAGTATTTT
once	TRBJ2-6	NA	TRBV7-7	CASSPRTVSGANVLTF	TGTGCTAGCAGTCCACGGACAGTCTCTGGGGCCAACGTCCTGACTTTC
NA	TRBJ1-1	NA	TRBV19	CASGQQSVRAFF	TGTGCCAGTGGACAGCAATCCGTTCGGGCTTTCTTT
NA	TRBJ2-1	NA	TRBV7-2	CASSPQSYNEQFF	TGTGCCAGCAGCCCACAATCCTACAATGAGCAGTTCTTC
NA	TRBJ2-7	TRBD1	TRBV19	CASSIGTGSYEQYF	TGTGCCAGTAGTATCGGGACAGGCTCCTACGAGCAGTACTTC
NA	TRBJ2-7	TRBD2	TRBV4-2	CASSQPTSGRRGYEQYF	TGTGCCAGCAGCCAACCAACTAGCGGGAGGAGAGGGTACGAGCAGTACTTC
once	TRBJ1-1	NA	TRBV19	CASSIKWDTEAFF	TGTGCCAGTAGTATCAAGTGGGACACTGAAGCTTTCTTT
NA	TRBJ1-5	NA	TRBV27	CASSSPGPINQPQHF	TGTGCCAGCAGTTCCCCCGGGCCCATCAATCAGCCCCAGCATTTT
NA	TRBJ2-5	NA	TRBV5-1	CASSFGGETQYF	TGCGCCAGCAGCTTCGGGGGAGAGACCCAGTACTTC
NA	TRBJ2-5	NA	TRBV6-1	CASSGAGSGQETQYF	TGTGCCAGCAGTGGGGCAGGGTCGGGCCAAGAGACCCAGTACTTC
NA	TRBJ2-1	TRBD2	TRBV6-1	CASLRTSSYNEQFF	TGTGCCAGCTTACGGACTAGCTCCTACAATGAGCAGTTCTTC
NA	TRBJ1-5	NA	TRBV5-5	CASSSAAPGALSNQPQHF	TGTGCCAGCAGCTCGGCTGCACCGGGGGCCCTTAGCAATCAGCCCCAGCATTTT
NA	TRBJ1-4	NA	TRBV29-1	CSVGGGTNEKLFF	TGCAGCGTGGGGGGGGGAACTAATGAAAAACTGTTTTTT
NA	TRBJ1-1	NA	TRBV2	CASSSRVSYAEAFF	TGTGCCAGCAGCAGCAGGGTCTCGTACGCTGAAGCTTTCTTT
once	TRBJ2-5	TRBD2	TRBV7-9	CASSSGGGETQYF	TGTGCCAGCAGCTCTGGGGGAGGGGAGACCCAGTACTTC
NA	TRBJ2-5	NA	TRBV18	CASSDRRIQETQYF	TGTGCCAGCTCAGACAGGAGGATTCAAGAGACCCAGTACTTC
NA	TRBJ2-2	NA	TRBV5-4	CASSLGGANTGELFF	TGTGCCAGCAGCTTGGGCGGAGCTAACACCGGGGAGCTGTTTTTT
NA	TRBJ2-4	TRBD2	TRBV11-1	CASSPDSSGAGDIQYF	TGTGCCAGCAGCCCCGACTCTAGCGGGGCCGGGGACATTCAGTACTTC
NA	TRBJ2-1	NA	TRBV12-5	CASGFSRDPTNEQFF	TGTGCTAGTGGTTTTTCTCGGGATCCCACCAATGAGCAGTTCTTC
once	TRBJ1-2	TRBD1	TRBV9	CASSGRQGFYGYTF	TGTGCCAGCAGCGGCCGACAGGGATTCTATGGCTACACCTTC
NA	TRBJ1-4	TRBD1	TRBV29-1	CSVKETGEMFF	TGCAGCGTTAAGGAGACAGGGGAGATGTTTTTT
NA	TRBJ2-2	NA	TRBV5-1	CASRGGTNTGELFF	TGCGCCAGCAGGGGCGGGACCAACACCGGGGAGCTGTTTTTT
NA	TRBJ1-5	NA	TRBV7-2	CASSPTGPFQPQHF	TGTGCCAGCAGCCCCACCGGGCCTTTTCAGCCCCAGCATTTT
NA	TRBJ1-1	TRBD1	TRBV7-2	CASSSRTGLNTEAFF	TGTGCCAGCAGCTCTAGGACAGGACTGAACACTGAAGCTTTCTTT
NA	TRBJ1-2	TRBD1	TRBV5-6	CASSFYRDREFYGYTF	TGTGCCAGCAGCTTTTACCGGGACAGAGAATTCTATGGCTACACCTTC
NA	TRBJ1-2	TRBD1	TRBV7-9	CASSSPSRGDGYGYTF	TGTGCCAGCAGCTCCCCCAGCAGGGGGGATGGCTATGGCTACACCTTC
NA	TRBJ1-2	TRBD1	TRBV4-1	CASSQATDRGYGYTF	TGCGCCAGCAGCCAAGCTACAGACAGGGGCTATGGCTACACCTTC
NA	TRBJ2-7	TRBD2	TRBV29-1	CSVERLAGAYEQYF	TGCAGCGTTGAACGGCTAGCGGGAGCCTACGAGCAGTACTTC
NA	TRBJ1-1	NA	TRBV6-1	CASSVKTNTEAFF	TGTGCCAGCAGTGTAAAGACAAACACTGAAGCTTTCTTT
NA	TRBJ2-2	TRBD2	TRBV28	CASSLAGGVNTGELFF	TGTGCCAGCAGTTTAGCTGGGGGGGTCAACACCGGGGAGCTGTTTTTT
once	TRBJ2-5	NA	TRBV21-1	CASSQERAWQKTQYF	TGTGCCAGCAGCCAGGAAAGGGCATGGCAAAAGACCCAGTACTTC
NA	TRBJ2-2	NA	TRBV19	CASKPAVTLRGTGELFF	TGTGCCAGTAAGCCAGCGGTCACTCTAAGAGGCACCGGGGAGCTGTTTTTT
NA	TRBJ2-7	TRBD1	TRBV27	CASRAGTGSHEQYF	TGTGCCAGCAGGGCTGGGACAGGGAGCCACGAGCAGTACTTC
NA	TRBJ1-5	NA	TRBV19	CASSFLGRQPQHF	TGTGCCAGTAGTTTTTTAGGACGTCAGCCCCAGCATTTT
NA	TRBJ2-1	TRBD1	TRBV5-4	CASSMSGGTYNEQFF	TGTGCCAGCAGCATGTCAGGGGGTACCTACAATGAGCAGTTCTTC
few	TRBJ2-3	NA	TRBV6-1	CAGIDSGGSTDTQYF	TGTGCCGGTATCGATAGCGGAGGAAGCACAGATACGCAGTATTTT
NA	TRBJ2-7	TRBD1	TRBV11-3	CASSLDYGTAYEQYF	TGTGCCAGCAGCTTAGATTATGGGACAGCTTACGAGCAGTACTTC
few	TRBJ2-7	TRBD2	TRBV7-8	CASSVSSGTSGVYEQYF	TGTGCCAGCAGCGTTTCTTCTGGGACTAGCGGAGTCTACGAGCAGTACTTC
NA	TRBJ2-3	TRBD2	TRBV11-3	CASSYGLAGGPDTQYF	TGTGCCAGCAGCTACGGACTAGCGGGAGGCCCAGATACGCAGTATTTT
once	TRBJ2-1	NA	TRBV5-1	CASSRGTGSSYNEQFF	TGCGCCAGCAGCCGCGGGACCGGGAGCTCCTACAATGAGCAGTTCTTC
NA	TRBJ1-1	NA	TRBV5-1	CASYPRGGTNTEAFF	TGCGCCAGCTACCCGAGGGGGGGGACGAACACTGAAGCTTTCTTT
NA	TRBJ2-5	NA	TRBV5-8	CASSLVSVETQYF	TGTGCCAGCAGCTTGGTATCCGTTGAGACCCAGTACTTC
NA	TRBJ2-5	NA	TRBV6-5	CASSYSGNPKETQYF	TGTGCCAGCAGTTATAGCGGCAACCCAAAAGAGACCCAGTACTTC
NA	TRBJ2-1	NA	TRBV7-3	CASSLNPTRAGEQFF	TGTGCCAGCAGCTTAAATCCGACTAGGGCCGGTGAGCAGTTCTTC
NA	TRBJ2-1	NA	TRBV5-8	CASTQDRLTYNEQFF	TGTGCCAGCACCCAGGACAGATTAACCTACAATGAGCAGTTCTTC
NA	TRBJ1-2	TRBD1	TRBV5-1	CASSSGQNYGYTF	TGCGCCAGCAGCTCGGGACAGAACTATGGCTACACCTTC
NA	TRBJ2-7	NA	TRBV5-6	CASSLAGKYEQYF	TGTGCCAGCAGCTTGGCCGGAAAATACGAGCAGTACTTC
once	TRBJ1-2	TRBD1	TRBV11-2	CASSYIQGSYGYTF	TGTGCCAGCAGCTATATACAGGGGTCCTATGGCTACACCTTC
NA	TRBJ2-4	TRBD1	TRBV5-1	CASSLRDRAPSAKNIQYF	TGCGCCAGCAGCCTCCGGGACAGGGCCCCGTCGGCCAAAAACATTCAGTACTTC
NA	TRBJ1-5	TRBD1	TRBV28	CASSLGTGWNQPQHF	TGTGCCAGCAGTTTAGGGACAGGGTGGAATCAGCCCCAGCATTTT
NA	TRBJ1-1	NA	TRBV25-1	CASSPTGSSTEAFF	TGTGCCAGCAGTCCCACAGGGTCAAGCACTGAAGCTTTCTTT